Following are 4 T cell receptor beta chains from one sample sequenced in a study of blood T cell repertoires in COVID-19. Here immunoSEQ multiplex PCR was the method, and the copy in TCRdb shows in-frame clones only, minus some. The sample lists roughly 81,000 clones, 91% occurring once. The sample consisted of peripheral blood. These receptors were obtained from a woman aged 50 to 60 in a cohort sampled during active COVID-19.

V and J are TRBV7-9 and TRBJ1-2, with 7 bases aligning to TRBD1. The V segment lost 5 bases and the J segment 0 bases; nucleotides outside the gene matches: 3. Germline V gene lookup returns CDR1 SEHNR and CDR2 FQNEAQ (reference sequence). The CDR3 length is 14 residues. CDR3 bases: TGTGCCAGCAGCGGGGGACAGACTAACTATGGCTACACCTTC. This codes for CASSGGQTNYGYTF.

The V and J genes are TRBV7-3 and TRBJ2-5; tentatively, D is TRBD2 (5 bases). Germline CDR1 SGHTA, CDR2 FQGTGA. The CDR3 length is 17 residues. Trimming took off 5 bases at V and 2 bases at J, with 21 bases between the two ends. The CDR3 is CASSLARTQLYQETQYF. CDR3 in DNA: TGTGCCAGCAGCCTAGCCCGGACCCAGTTGTATCAAGAGACCCAGTACTTC.

This clone appeared a few times. This chain's CDR3 is CASRGTRGLEQYF. In nucleotides, the CDR3 is TGTGCCAGCAGGGGGACTAGAGGGTTGGAGCAGTACTTC. The chain has TRBV2 and TRBJ2-7; 8 nucleotides align to TRBD2. CDR3 length: 13 amino acids. Germline trimming cut 6 bases from V and 7 bases from J; bases unmatched to any gene: 8. Germline V gene data show CDR1 as SNHLY and CDR2 as FYNNEI. Looking up the rest from reference TRBV2 and TRBJ2-7 gives the full variable domain: EPEVTQTPSHQVTQMGQEVILRCVPISNHLYFYWYRQILGQKVEFLVSFYNNEISEKSEIFDDQFSVERPDGSNFTLKIRSTKLEDSAMYFCASRGTRGLEQYFGPGTRLTVT.

The chain combines TRBV5-4 with TRBJ1-1; TRBD1 agrees at 8 bases. The CDR3 loop spans 14 amino acids. Germline V gene data show CDR1 as SGHNT and CDR2 as YYREEE (reference sequence). Trimming removed 3 bases from V and 5 bases from J; junction bases left unmatched: 6. This CDR3 reads CASSSGQGRTEAFF. CDR3 DNA: TGTGCCAGCAGCTCAGGACAGGGAAGAACTGAAGCTTTCTTT.